This is a list of T cell receptor beta chains from one sample in a study of cytomegalovirus exposure and HLA in healthy donors. Clones were read by immunoSEQ multiplex PCR, and TCRdb kept only the in-frame ones, dropping some. Here the sample spans over 150,000 clones, 84% being singletons. Material for sequencing was PBMCs. These receptors were obtained from a boy aged 2 to 10 in good health and CMV-seronegative. Each CDR3 is given with its conserved first and last residue. The order of the fields is D gene, clone size, CDR3 length, J gene, V gene, CDR3 DNA, CDR3 protein. A D gene is named only where the DNA matches it firmly. The size of a clone is reported for some rows only, either as once, few or many, or as a class for expanded clones.

TRBD2 | - | 15 | TRBJ2-3 | TRBV30 | TGTGCCTGGAGCCGACTAGCGGGAAAAACAGATACGCAGTATTTT | CAWSRLAGKTDTQYF
- | once | 14 | TRBJ2-7 | TRBV6-1 | TGTGCCAGCAGTGAAGGGGGCGGCAGAAACGAGCAGTACTTC | CASSEGGGRNEQYF
TRBD2 | - | 14 | TRBJ2-1 | TRBV29-1 | TGCAGCGTTCTATTGGGACTAGCCTACAATGAGCAGTTCTTC | CSVLLGLAYNEQFF
- | few | 13 | TRBJ1-1 | TRBV2 | TGTGCCAGCAGTGTGAGCAATTTTCTTGAAGCTTTCTTT | CASSVSNFLEAFF
- | - | 14 | TRBJ1-2 | TRBV5-5 | TGTGCCAGCAGCTTGGTTCAGGCTAACTATGGCTACACCTTC | CASSLVQANYGYTF
- | - | 14 | TRBJ2-1 | TRBV7-6 | TGTGCCAGCAGCTGGGCAGGGCCTGGTCATGAGCAGTTCTTC | CASSWAGPGHEQFF
- | - | 16 | TRBJ1-2 | TRBV4-1 | TGCGCCAGCAGCCAAGTCGGGGGGCTGGGAAACTATGGCTACACCTTC | CASSQVGGLGNYGYTF
- | few | 14 | TRBJ1-4 | TRBV7-9 | TGTGCCAGCAGCTTCCGTGGGCCTAATGAAAAACTGTTTTTT | CASSFRGPNEKLFF
- | once | 13 | TRBJ1-2 | TRBV27 | TGTGCCAGCAGTTTCTTAGGGGAAAGAGGCTACACCTTC | CASSFLGERGYTF
- | - | 16 | TRBJ1-3 | TRBV14 | TGTGCCAGCAGCCAAGATCTTCCAGGGCAAGGAAACACCATATATTTT | CASSQDLPGQGNTIYF
- | - | 12 | TRBJ1-3 | TRBV28 | TGTGCCAGCAGACACTCTGGAAACACCATATATTTT | CASRHSGNTIYF
TRBD1 | - | 17 | TRBJ2-7 | TRBV4-1 | TGCGCCAGCAGCCAAGTAATCCCGGGACAGGGGTTTTACGAGCAGTACTTC | CASSQVIPGQGFYEQYF
- | - | 13 | TRBJ1-1 | TRBV11-3 | TGTGCCAGCAGCTTGACAGTTAACACTGAAGCTTTCTTT | CASSLTVNTEAFF
TRBD1 | - | 16 | TRBJ1-2 | TRBV7-9 | TGTGCCAGCAGCTTATTCAGGACAGGGGCCGGCTATGGCTACACCTTC | CASSLFRTGAGYGYTF
- | few | 16 | TRBJ2-7 | TRBV6-6 | TGTGCCAGCAGTTACTCGAGCGCCCGAGCTACCTACGAGCAGTACTTC | CASSYSSARATYEQYF
- | - | 13 | TRBJ2-7 | TRBV28 | TGTGCCAGCACCCCGGGGGTGGGCTACGAGCAGTACTTC | CASTPGVGYEQYF
- | - | 17 | TRBJ2-7 | TRBV7-9 | TGTGCCAGCAGCTTAGCGAGGTGGTCGGAAGACTCCTACGAGCAGTACTTC | CASSLARWSEDSYEQYF
- | - | 14 | TRBJ2-2 | TRBV29-1 | TGCAGCGTCGGAGGCGCCGCGAACACCGGGGAGCTGTTTTTT | CSVGGAANTGELFF
- | - | 13 | TRBJ2-1 | TRBV5-4 | TGTGCCAGCAGCTGGTCCGGGTACAATGAGCAGTTCTTC | CASSWSGYNEQFF
- | - | 17 | TRBJ2-3 | TRBV2 | TGTGCCAGCAGTCCTCGGAGGGTGGGCGGAAGCACAGATACGCAGTATTTT | CASSPRRVGGSTDTQYF
- | - | 17 | TRBJ2-6 | TRBV28 | TGTGCCAGCAGTTTCGACCTGGGGGCGGGTGGGGCCAACGTCCTGACTTTC | CASSFDLGAGGANVLTF
TRBD1 | - | 17 | TRBJ2-7 | TRBV7-8 | TGTGCCAGCAGCTTTCCGTCCGGGACAGGTGTGTCCTACGAGCAGTACTTC | CASSFPSGTGVSYEQYF
- | few | 10 | TRBJ1-1 | TRBV6-1 | TGTGCCACCCTAGGTGCCCAAGCTTTCTTT | CATLGAQAFF
- | - | 14 | TRBJ2-7 | TRBV9 | TGTGCCAGCAGCGTAGGAAAGGAGCCCTACGAGCAGTACTTC | CASSVGKEPYEQYF
TRBD1 | - | 16 | TRBJ1-5 | TRBV6-6 | TGTGCCAGCAGTTACAGCCAGGGGGGCTTCAATCAGCCCCAGCATTTT | CASSYSQGGFNQPQHF
TRBD1 | - | 17 | TRBJ2-2 | TRBV28 | TGTGCCAGCAGTTTATCGGCCAGGGGGCGTTTCACCGGGGAGCTGTTTTTT | CASSLSARGRFTGELFF
TRBD2 | - | 15 | TRBJ2-5 | TRBV6-1 | TGTGCCAGCAGGGCGACGAGCGGGAGAGAAGAGACCCAGTACTTC | CASRATSGREETQYF
TRBD2 | - | 16 | TRBJ2-7 | TRBV30 | TGTGCCTGGTCCCCTCGAGGGACTAGCGGGACCTACGAGCAGTACTTC | CAWSPRGTSGTYEQYF
TRBD1 | - | 14 | TRBJ1-6 | TRBV30 | TGTGCCTGGACCAGGGGGCGGCAGGATTCACCCCTCCACTTT | CAWTRGRQDSPLHF
TRBD1 | - | 14 | TRBJ2-5 | TRBV7-9 | TGTGCCAGCAGCCTGACAGGGGGCGCGGAGACCCAGTACTTC | CASSLTGGAETQYF
- | few | 14 | TRBJ2-1 | TRBV4-1 | TGCGCCAGCAGCCAAGTGGCAGCGGACAATGAGCAGTTCTTC | CASSQVAADNEQFF
- | few | 12 | TRBJ1-4 | TRBV2 | TGTGCCAGCAGAGACCGGAGGGAAAAACTGTTTTTT | CASRDRREKLFF
- | - | 11 | TRBJ1-2 | TRBV20-1 | TGCAGTGCCCCGGCCGGGTATGGCTACACCTTC | CSAPAGYGYTF
- | - | 14 | TRBJ2-7 | TRBV10-3 | TGTGCCATCTCCCAAGGGGGTAGCTCCTACGAGCAGTACTTC | CAISQGGSSYEQYF
- | - | 16 | TRBJ1-2 | TRBV15 | TGTGCCACCAGCAAGGGGGGGCAGGGATCGAACTATGGCTACACCTTC | CATSKGGQGSNYGYTF
TRBD1 | - | 15 | TRBJ1-1 | TRBV5-1 | TGCGCCAGCAGCCTGGACAGGGGTCTGAACACTGAAGCTTTCTTT | CASSLDRGLNTEAFF
TRBD2 | - | 16 | TRBJ2-1 | TRBV6-6 | TGTGCCAGCAGTTCCTTCGGACTAGCGGGAGACCATGAGCAGTTCTTC | CASSSFGLAGDHEQFF
TRBD2 | - | 15 | TRBJ2-1 | TRBV6-6 | TGTGCCAGCAGTTACAAGCGGGAGGTTGCCAATGAGCAGTTCTTC | CASSYKREVANEQFF
TRBD2 | - | 14 | TRBJ2-5 | TRBV7-9 | TGTGCCAGCAGCTTAGCGGGAGGGCGAGAGACCCAGTACTTC | CASSLAGGRETQYF
TRBD1 | - | 14 | TRBJ1-5 | TRBV6-1 | TGTGCCAGCAGTGAATCAGGGGGAAATCAGCCCCAGCATTTT | CASSESGGNQPQHF
- | - | 11 | TRBJ1-1 | TRBV29-1 | TGCAGCGTTGGGACAGCGGCTGAAGCTTTCTTT | CSVGTAAEAFF
TRBD1 | - | 19 | TRBJ2-2 | TRBV28 | TGTGCCAGCAGTCATCCAAGGACCGGGACAGGAGTGAACACCGGGGAGCTGTTTTTT | CASSHPRTGTGVNTGELFF
TRBD2 | once | 14 | TRBJ2-1 | TRBV29-1 | TGCAGCGTTGAAGGCCTAGCGGGGGGCAATGAGCAGTTCTTC | CSVEGLAGGNEQFF
- | - | 12 | TRBJ2-7 | TRBV2 | TGTGCCAGCACTCCAGGTACTGGGGAGCAGTACTTC | CASTPGTGEQYF
- | - | 13 | TRBJ2-7 | TRBV28 | TGTGCCAGCAGTGGGGGCCATTCCTACGAGCAGTACTTC | CASSGGHSYEQYF
- | - | 14 | TRBJ2-2 | TRBV9 | TGTGCCAGCAGCGCTGTTGTCCTCACCGGGGAGCTGTTTTTT | CASSAVVLTGELFF
- | - | 15 | TRBJ1-1 | TRBV28 | TGTGCCAGCAGACCCCGCCCAGGGCTCGGTACTGAAGCTTTCTTT | CASRPRPGLGTEAFF
TRBD2 | - | 14 | TRBJ2-7 | TRBV10-3 | TGTGCCATCAGTGGGCTAGCGGGAGGTGCTGAGCAGTACTTC | CAISGLAGGAEQYF
- | few | 16 | TRBJ1-4 | TRBV5-1 | TGCGCCAGCAGCCCGGACAGAGTCGACGGAGTTGAAAAACTGTTTTTT | CASSPDRVDGVEKLFF
TRBD2 | - | 16 | TRBJ2-1 | TRBV11-2 | TGTGCCAGCAGCTTACACCCGGGAGGGGCCTACAATGAGCAGTTCTTC | CASSLHPGGAYNEQFF
- | - | 18 | TRBJ2-7 | TRBV27 | TGTGCCAGCAGTTTAGTCCCCCCCCGCGGGAAAAGGGGCTACGAGCAGTACTTC | CASSLVPPRGKRGYEQYF
TRBD2 | - | 14 | TRBJ2-7 | TRBV11-2 | TGTGCCAGCAGCCAGGTGGGACGAGCGGGAGAGCAGTACTTC | CASSQVGRAGEQYF
- | - | 15 | TRBJ2-3 | TRBV6-1 | TGTGCCAGCAGGCGGGACAGAGCTAGCACAGATACGCAGTATTTT | CASRRDRASTDTQYF
- | - | 13 | TRBJ1-2 | TRBV7-2 | TGTGCCAGCAGCACGAGGAGCTACTTTGGCTACACCTTC | CASSTRSYFGYTF
TRBD2 | - | 16 | TRBJ2-7 | TRBV4-1 | TGCGCCAGCAGCCAACCCACCGGGACTAGGGCCTACGAGCAGTACTTC | CASSQPTGTRAYEQYF